This T cell receptor (beta chain) appears in the sequencing data of a study of blood T cell repertoires in COVID-19. Here immunoSEQ multiplex PCR was the method, and the copy in TCRdb shows in-frame clones only, minus some. The sample gives roughly 250,000 clones, roughly 86% of which show up once; about 1.5% is in the top ten. The CDR3 is 13 amino acids. CDR1 and CDR2 from the germline V gene are MNHEY and SMNVEV (reference sequence). V was trimmed by 6 bases and J by 7 bases, leaving 13 bases between them. Everyone who took part was roughly 18 to 89 years old, and they came from 24 US areas. The source material was PBMCs or T cells enriched from blood (not recorded which). The receptor's source is a woman aged 50 to 60 who had recovered from COVID-19. This chain joins TRBV27 and TRBJ2-1; TRBD1 might be the D (5 bases). In nucleotides, the CDR3 is TGTGCCAGCAGGGGGCTGGGTTCGAATGAGCAGTTCTTC. It codes for CASRGLGSNEQFF.